The sequence of this T cell receptor (beta chain) was determined in a study of T cell responses to AZD1222 COVID-19 vaccine (dated by TCRdb to 2020 to 2022). About the full investigation: AZD1222 recipients with second doses at about 4 weeks or about 12 weeks were pooled, because spike-specific TCR depth and breadth did not differ between schedules. A total of roughly 240 trial participants underwent TCR sequencing, of whom around 200 received two doses of AZD1222 and roughly 25 received two doses of the MenACWY control vaccine. Trial participants were enrolled by age into subgroups of 18-55, 56-69 and 70-plus years, and about 150, 27 and 61 TCR-sequenced participants, respectively, were included in these subgroups. General study outcomes and caveats: No day 14 peak-response samples were available, so repertoires were characterized only after the peak T cell response. Epitopes outside the regions mutated in the B.1.351 and B.1.1.7 variants were reportedly recognized by nearly half of the unique spike-specific TCRs. Participants were mostly white British, with more females than males. The authors suggested clonal diversity may have been underestimated. Conclusions about previously exposed vaccinees were limited because only six AZD1222 recipients were SARS-CoV-2 seropositive at baseline. A significant rise in spike-specific TCR breadth and depth was observed after two AZD1222 doses relative to day 0 and relative to MenACWY recipients. The vaccine-associated CD4 TCRs covered the entire spike protein, and the dominant responses fell in regions 160-218 and 743-854. The 56-69-year group was small, and its depth increase did not reach significance, likely because of low power.

CDR1 and CDR2, per the germline V gene, are SGHRS and YFSETQ. V is cut back by 0 bases and J by 2 bases, with 2 bases in the junction unmatched. From its cysteine to its phenylalanine, the CDR3 spans 14 amino acids. Solely the CDR3 DNA is kept, with 42 bases framed from the first base. The time point label here, explained by the study, means: baseline before first vaccination. Vaccinee samples came from UK trials COV001 and COV002, including a single-blind randomized controlled phase 2/3 trial of AZD1222 (ChAdOx1 nCoV-19) in healthy adults. Trial participant PBMC samples were collected at day 0 and day 28 after the second dose for TCRbeta chain sequencing. In the case of this clone: Its antigen remains unidentified. Per-base quality was not reported, and no clone a single base away is much larger than it. Within the sample, other DNA sequences also encode this same CDR3.

The CDR3 regions of human TCRbeta chains were subjected to immunosequencing. The study's processing was this. TCRs in the repertoires were compared against a reference library of SARS-CoV-2-specific TCRs that had been generated with the MIRA antigen-specificity platform. Breadth was defined as the fraction of unique TCRs that were SARS-CoV-2-associated. Depth was defined as the fraction of total T cells that were SARS-CoV-2-associated. Using the MIRA data, every spike-specific TCR was mapped to the spike region that the TCR reacted to and assigned to either a CD4 or a CD8 class. Log10-transformed breadth and depth values were compared by one-way ANOVA with Sidak's multiple comparisons tests. Drawn from immuneACCESS, this table holds only the in-frame rearrangements with V and J called that TCRdb kept. Clones are partly lost; checked studies trace under half to an unresolved V gene and leave the rest unexplained. V and J calls plus clone size are reproduced from that table; the DNA served to infer D and trimming. The sample table holds under 200,000 clones, of which approximately 89% were seen once. Together, the top ten hold 4% to 5.5% of the sample.

Recombination connected TRBV5-1 to TRBJ2-7, and TRBD1 aligns with 7 junction nucleotides. Specimen: peripheral blood, collected on day 0 of AZD1222 vaccination. This receptor was taken from an adult in good health. The nucleotides read TGCGCCAGCAGCTTGGGACAGGGACCCTACGAGCAGTACTTC. Its protein reads: CASSLGQGPYEQYF.